The 30 T cell receptor beta chains in this list originate from one sample, sequenced in a study of OX40 agonist ivuxolimab in advanced cancers. Generated by immunoSEQ multiplex PCR, the TCRdb table keeps only in-frame clones and is missing some. The sample yields about 77,000 clones, 85% seen once. The sequencing here drew on CD4+ or CD8+ T cells sorted from blood, taken in a trial of the OX40 agonist ivuxolimab. These receptors were collected from an adult with an advanced solid tumor such as melanoma, head and neck, liver or kidney cancer.

This clone was counted a single time. The chain is built from TRBV30 and TRBJ1-6, with TRBD1 matching 7 bases. The CDR3 extends over 15 amino acids. The ends lost 5 bases at V and 10 bases at J; junction bases unmatched: 14. Germline CDR1 GTSNPN, CDR2 SVGIG (reference sequence). CDR3 DNA sequence: TGTGCCTGGTGTGGGGAGGGGGCTCTTTCCTCACCCCTCCACTTT. As protein: CAWCGEGALSSPLHF.

This clone appeared once. V and J are TRBV2 and TRBJ1-5, with D tentatively TRBD1 (6 bases). This CDR3 region has 14 residues. With 9 bases removed from V and 2 bases from J, the gap between germline ends came to 14 bases. Per the germline V gene, CDR1 is SNHLY and CDR2 is FYNNEI. The CDR3 nucleotides are TGTGCCAGTCAGGGGATCAGCGGCAATCAGCCCCAGCATTTT. It specifies CASQGISGNQPQHF. The variable domain in full, completed from reference TRBV2 and TRBJ1-5, reads EPEVTQTPSHQVTQMGQEVILRCVPISNHLYFYWYRQILGQKVEFLVSFYNNEISEKSEIFDDQFSVERPDGSNFTLKIRSTKLEDSAMYFCASQGISGNQPQHFGDGTRLSIL.

The rearrangement joins TRBV9 to TRBJ1-6; TRBD1 might be the D (5 bases). With 0 bases removed from V and 5 bases from J, the gap between germline ends came to 9 bases. Germline assignment: CDR1 SGDLS and CDR2 YYNGEE. CDR3 length: 15 amino acids. This chain's CDR3 is CASSVGGSDNSPLHF. Written as DNA, the CDR3 is TGTGCCAGCAGCGTAGGGGGCAGTGATAATTCACCCCTCCACTTT.

CDR3 sequence: CASTRYNEQFF. In DNA, the CDR3 is TGTGCCAGCACCAGATACAATGAGCAGTTCTTC. The rearrangement uses TRBV5-5 and TRBJ2-1; D remains unclear. The V and J ends lost 6 bases and 4 bases respectively, with 5 bases between them. The length of the CDR3 is 11 residues. Per the germline V gene, CDR1 is SGHKS and CDR2 is YYEKEE (reference sequence).

The chain has TRBV9 and TRBJ1-1, with 8 bases lining up with TRBD1. Per germline, CDR1 SGDLS and CDR2 YYNGEE. The trim removed 3 bases at V and 4 bases at J, leaving 11 bases unmatched. The CDR3 contains 16 residues. The CDR3 is CASSGRTGQGGTEAFF. The CDR3 coding sequence is TGTGCCAGCAGCGGAAGGACAGGGCAAGGAGGCACTGAAGCTTTCTTT.

J is TRBJ1-3 and V is TRBV2; D unclear. The germline V gene encodes CDR1 SNHLY and CDR2 FYNNEI. V lost 2 bases and J lost 3, with 2 bases in between. CDR3 size: 12 residues. The CDR3 DNA reads TGTGCCAGCAGTGAAAATGGAAACACCATATATTTT. Its protein product is CASSENGNTIYF.

The chain employs TRBV7-3 and TRBJ1-5, with a weak D call TRBD1 (6 bases). CDR1 is SGHTA and CDR2 is FQGTGA in the germline V gene. V dropped 2 bases and J dropped 6 bases, with 14 bases sitting between them. CDR3 length equals 15 residues. The CDR3 region is CASSLGGGSFQPQHF. CDR3 DNA: TGTGCCAGCAGCTTAGGAGGGGGATCTTTTCAGCCCCAGCATTTT.

The J gene is TRBJ2-4, the V gene TRBV29-1, with D uncertain. Trimming pared 3 bases from V and 4 bases from J, leaving 1 base between. CDR1 is SQVTM, CDR2 ANQGSEA, per germline. The CDR3 is 10 residues long. The CDR3 DNA sequence: TGCAGCGTTGAGAAAAACATTCAGTACTTC. This translates into CSVEKNIQYF.

This chain connects TRBV5-1 to TRBJ2-7; 14 positions agree with TRBD2. Germline assignment: CDR1 SGHRS and CDR2 YFSETQ. Trimming removed 4 bases from V and 2 bases from J; junction bases left unmatched: 5. There are 16 residues in the CDR3. CDR3 in amino acids: CASSLGLAGVAYEQYF. Written as DNA, the CDR3 is TGCGCCAGCAGCCTGGGACTAGCGGGGGTGGCCTACGAGCAGTACTTC.

J is TRBJ1-4 and V is TRBV7-3; 8 bases map to TRBD1. CDR1 is SGHTA and CDR2 is FQGTGA in the germline V gene. After removal of 7 bases from V and 4 bases from J, the junction contained 20 bases not matched to a gene. CDR3 length: 19 amino acids. The CDR3 loop is CASKAETGEGMRLNEKLFF. The CDR3, as DNA: TGTGCCAGCAAAGCCGAGACAGGGGAGGGGATGAGACTTAATGAAAAACTGTTTTTT.

The chain is built from TRBV7-3 and TRBJ1-1; no reliable D call. The CDR3 contains 13 residues. CDR1 and CDR2 from the germline V gene are SGHTA and FQGTGA. The V gene lost 6 bases and the J gene lost 3 bases, with 11 bases spanning the gap. The CDR3 sequence: CASSGQVYTEAFF. The DNA of the CDR3 is TGTGCCAGCAGTGGCCAGGTCTACACTGAAGCTTTCTTT.

The chain is built from TRBV18 and TRBJ2-5, with D tentatively TRBD1 or TRBD2 (5 bases each). V lost 3 bases, J lost 3 bases, and 11 bases lay in between. CDR1 is KGHSH and CDR2 is LQKENI in the germline V gene. There are 14 residues in the CDR3. The CDR3 sequence: CASSPVGVEETQYF. The CDR3 coding sequence is TGTGCCAGCTCACCTGTGGGGGTTGAAGAGACCCAGTACTTC.

The chain links TRBV28 to TRBJ2-2, with a weak D call TRBD2 (6 bases). CDR1 is MDHEN and CDR2 is SYDVKM in the germline V gene. This CDR3 comprises 18 residues. V was shortened by 3 bases and J by 1 base, with 18 bases between the two germline ends. The CDR3 region has the DNA TGTGCCAGCAGTTTTCCGGGGGTTTCTTACGGGAACACCGGGGAGCTGTTTTTT. Translation gives CASSFPGVSYGNTGELFF.

The chain employs TRBV5-1 and TRBJ2-3; tentatively, D is TRBD1 (5 bases). V was pared by 5 bases and J by 2 bases, with 12 bases between. CDR1 is SGHRS and CDR2 is YFSETQ in the germline V gene. The length of the CDR3 is 14 residues. The CDR3 here is CASRGRRNTDTQYF. The CDR3 nucleotides are TGCGCCAGCAGGGGGCGGCGGAACACAGATACGCAGTATTTT.

The J gene is TRBJ1-6, the V gene TRBV6-6; D gene ambiguous. Germline CDR1 reads MNHNY; CDR2 reads SVGAGI (reference sequence). The CDR3 loop spans 14 amino acids. Trimming cost V 2 bases and J 8 bases, with 10 bases left between them. CDR3 sequence (DNA): TGTGCCAGCAGTTACAATCAGGAATATTCACCCCTCCACTTT. Protein: CASSYNQEYSPLHF.

This clone was picked up a small number of times. The chain links TRBV7-2 to TRBJ1-1; TRBD1 matches at 7 bases. The V segment lost 5 bases and the J segment 2 bases; nucleotides outside the gene matches: 2. Per germline, CDR1 SGHTA and CDR2 FQGNSA. CDR3 length: 13 residues. CDR3 sequence: CASSRQGNTEAFF. The CDR3 DNA sequence: TGTGCCAGCAGCCGACAGGGAAACACTGAAGCTTTCTTT.

This chain uses TRBV4-3 with TRBJ2-1; the D call may be TRBD1 or TRBD2 (5 bases each). Looked up from germline, CDR1 is LGHNA and CDR2 is YSLEER. Trimming shortened V by 0 bases and J by 5 bases, and 8 bases separated the two germline ends. The CDR3 runs to 14 residues. The CDR3 protein is CASSQELGDNEQFF. The CDR3 nucleotides read TGCGCCAGCAGCCAAGAACTAGGGGACAATGAGCAGTTCTTC.

The J gene is TRBJ1-5, the V gene TRBV20-1; D is unresolved. The CDR3 is 11 residues long. Per germline, CDR1 DFQATT and CDR2 SNEGSKA (reference sequence). The V and J ends lost 5 bases and 6 bases respectively, with 8 bases between them. CDR3 in amino acids: CSALHSQPQHF. CDR3 sequence (DNA): TGCAGTGCTTTACATAGTCAGCCCCAGCATTTT.

The chain couples TRBV19 to TRBJ2-3; TRBD2 might be the D (6 bases). The CDR3 runs 15 residues. With 6 bases removed from V and 1 base from J, the gap between germline ends came to 14 bases. Germline V lookup: CDR1 LNHDA, CDR2 SQIVND (reference sequence). Here the CDR3 DNA reads TGTGCCAGTAGAGAAGTCGCTAGCGGCACAGATACGCAGTATTTT. Translation: CASREVASGTDTQYF.

This clone was observed a few times. J is TRBJ1-5 and V is TRBV18; D is ambiguous. CDR1 and CDR2 from the germline V gene are KGHSH and LQKENI. The CDR3 sequence is 16 residues long. V lost 5 bases and J 2 bases, leaving 16 bases between the germline ends. This CDR3 is CASSSSARVGNQPQHF. In nucleotides, the CDR3 is TGTGCCAGCTCATCCTCAGCGCGGGTGGGCAATCAGCCCCAGCATTTT. The full variable domain, rest sourced from reference TRBV18 and TRBJ1-5, is NAGVMQNPRHLVRRRGQEARLRCSPMKGHSHVYWYRQLPEEGLKFMVYLQKENIIDESGMPKERFSAEFPKEGPSILRIQQVVRGDSAAYFCASSSSARVGNQPQHFGDGTRLSIL.

The V and J genes are TRBV2 and TRBJ2-1; D tentatively fits TRBD1 or TRBD2 (5 bases each). The germline V gene encodes CDR1 SNHLY and CDR2 FYNNEI. The V end was cut by 4 bases, the J end by 6 bases, with 7 bases between. The CDR3 has 12 amino acids. The CDR3: CASSGDRNEQFF. CDR3 sequence (DNA): TGTGCCAGCAGTGGGGACCGCAATGAGCAGTTCTTC.

The V gene is TRBV27, the J gene TRBJ1-2, with 9 positions matching TRBD1. The ends lost 10 bases at V and 5 bases at J; junction bases unmatched: 2. The CDR3 sequence is 11 residues long. The germline gives CDR1 MNHEY, CDR2 SMNVEV (reference sequence). CDR3: CAIGQGYGYTF. CDR3 in DNA: TGTGCCATCGGACAGGGGTATGGCTACACCTTC.

This clone appeared once. Other DNA sequences within the sample encode an identical CDR3. V usage is TRBV6-1 and J usage is TRBJ1-2; D unclear. From germline, CDR1 is MNHNS and CDR2 SASEGT. With 6 bases removed from V and 3 bases from J, the gap between germline ends came to 8 bases. The CDR3 contains 12 residues. The chain's CDR3 is CASRGWDYGYTF. For the CDR3, the DNA is TGTGCCAGCAGGGGCTGGGACTATGGCTACACCTTC.

This clone appeared once. The chain has TRBV10-3 and TRBJ1-6; 7 bases line up with TRBD1. This CDR3 spans 15 amino acids. The J segment lost 7 bases and the V segment lost 0 bases, leaving 3 bases of the junction unmatched. In germline, CDR1 is ENHRY, CDR2 SYGVKD. CDR3 nucleotide sequence: TGTGCCATCAGTGAGTCAGGGACAGTGAATTCACCCCTCCACTTT. Translating gives CAISESGTVNSPLHF.

The chain employs TRBV10-1 and TRBJ2-7; no firm D call. The ends were cut back, 3 bases at V and 2 bases at J, with 5 bases in the middle. This CDR3 contains 12 residues. Germline V lookup: CDR1 WNHNN, CDR2 SYGVQD (reference sequence). Written as DNA, the CDR3 is TGCGCCAGCAGTGACCCGACCTACGAGCAGTACTTC. Protein: CASSDPTYEQYF.

The count of this clone is one. V is TRBV5-1 and J is TRBJ2-7, with a weak D call TRBD2 (7 bases). Germline CDR1 reads SGHRS; CDR2 reads YFSETQ. V shed 4 bases and J shed 6 bases, with 14 bases lying between them. The CDR3 length is 13 residues. CDR3 nucleotides: TGCGCCAGCAGCCCCGAAAGGGGGGGCGAGCAGTACTTC. Amino acids: CASSPERGGEQYF.

The gene calls are TRBV9 and TRBJ1-3, with D unclear. The CDR3 runs 14 residues. The germline V gene encodes CDR1 SGDLS and CDR2 YYNGEE. The ends were cut back, 2 bases at V and 4 bases at J, with 10 bases in the middle. CDR3 amino acids: CASSVDPRGNTIYF. The CDR3 DNA reads as TGTGCCAGCAGCGTTGACCCGAGGGGAAACACCATATATTTT. Full variable domain (rest looked up from reference TRBV9 and TRBJ1-3): DSGVTQTPKHLITATGQRVTLRCSPRSGDLSVYWYQQSLDQGLQFLIQYYNGEERAKGNILERFSAQQFPDLHSELNLSSLELGDSALYFCASSVDPRGNTIYFGEGSWLTVV.

J is TRBJ2-7 and V is TRBV19, with 12 bases aligning to TRBD1. The ends lost 5 bases at V and 4 bases at J; junction bases unmatched: 12. The CDR3 sequence is 17 residues long. Looked up from germline, CDR1 is LNHDA and CDR2 is SQIVND (reference sequence). The chain's CDR3 is CASSLRPGTGGKYEQYF. CDR3 nucleotide sequence: TGTGCCAGTAGTCTTCGCCCCGGGACAGGGGGCAAGTACGAGCAGTACTTC.

The chain is built from TRBV6-1 and TRBJ2-7; 8 bases fit TRBD2. Per germline, CDR1 MNHNS and CDR2 SASEGT. The CDR3 extends over 14 amino acids. Losses at the gene ends were 6 bases for V and 2 bases for J; bases not matched to a gene: 6. The CDR3, as DNA: TGTGCCAGCAGCCGGAGCGGGGGAACCTACGAGCAGTACTTC. Translation gives CASSRSGGTYEQYF.

The chain joins TRBV30 to TRBJ1-1; the D is unclear. Germline CDR1 is GTSNPN and CDR2 is SVGIG (reference sequence). V shed 1 base and J shed 0 bases, with 6 bases lying between them. The CDR3 extends over 13 amino acids. As DNA, the CDR3 is TGTGCCTGGAGTGAGCAGATGAACACTGAAGCTTTCTTT. Translated, it gives CAWSEQMNTEAFF.